The rows below give T cell receptor beta chains drawn from one sample of a study of T cell responses to AZD1222 COVID-19 vaccine. Assay: immunoSEQ multiplex PCR; the TCRdb copy retains only in-frame clones and omits some. Altogether about 79,000 clones are present, about 84% being singletons, with the ten largest covering under 25%. The material sequenced was peripheral blood, taken on day 0 of AZD1222 vaccination. These receptors were obtained from an adult in good health. The CDR3 runs from the conserved cysteine through the conserved F or W. A D gene is named only where the DNA matches it firmly. Expanded clones get a size class; other rows say once, few or many, or leave the size out.

J: TRBJ1-4; size: -; D: -; V: TRBV5-1; DNA: TGCGCCAGCAGCCCAGGACATGCAACTAATGAAAAACTGTTTTTT; CDR3: CASSPGHATNEKLFF
J: TRBJ1-1; size: once; D: -; V: TRBV7-8; DNA: TGTGCCAGCAGCCCATACAGAGACATGAACACTGAAGCTTTCTTT; CDR3: CASSPYRDMNTEAFF
J: TRBJ1-2; size: -; D: -; V: TRBV6-5; DNA: TGTGCCAGCACCGATCCAAGCTATGGCTACACCTTC; CDR3: CASTDPSYGYTF
J: TRBJ1-2; size: -; D: TRBD1; V: TRBV6-6; DNA: TGTGCCAGCAGTTACTCCACGGACAGGACGGGCGGCTACACCTTC; CDR3: CASSYSTDRTGGYTF
J: TRBJ1-3; size: few; D: -; V: TRBV5-1; DNA: TGCGCCAGCAGCTTGGGGTTCCCAGCAAGCTCTGGAAACACCATATATTTT; CDR3: CASSLGFPASSGNTIYF
J: TRBJ1-1; size: -; D: TRBD1; V: TRBV19; DNA: TGTGCCAGTAGGCCCGGGACAGGTGGCCCCATGAACACTGAAGCTTTCTTT; CDR3: CASRPGTGGPMNTEAFF
J: TRBJ1-2; size: -; D: TRBD1; V: TRBV29-1; DNA: TGCAGCGTTGAAGATCCTAAGACAGGGGTGATGGATGGCTACACCTTC; CDR3: CSVEDPKTGVMDGYTF
J: TRBJ2-1; size: -; D: TRBD2; V: TRBV5-4; DNA: TGTGCCAGCAACTTGACCGGGGGGGTTGAGCAGTTCTTC; CDR3: CASNLTGGVEQFF
J: TRBJ1-2; size: -; D: -; V: TRBV10-3; DNA: TGTGCCATCAGTGGGGGGAACTATGGCTACACCTTC; CDR3: CAISGGNYGYTF
J: TRBJ1-6; size: few; D: -; V: TRBV4-1; DNA: TGCGCCAGCAGCCAACTGGGACCCCTCCACTTT; CDR3: CASSQLGPLHF
J: TRBJ2-3; size: -; D: -; V: TRBV7-9; DNA: TGTGCCAGCAGCGTAAATCGGGGTTTCACAGATACGCAGTATTTT; CDR3: CASSVNRGFTDTQYF
J: TRBJ1-2; size: -; D: -; V: TRBV11-2; DNA: TGTGCCAGCAGAGAACCTACAGGGCGGAACTATGGCTACACCTTC; CDR3: CASREPTGRNYGYTF
J: TRBJ2-5; size: -; D: TRBD1; V: TRBV5-4; DNA: TGTGCCAGCAGCACCGACAGGGCGAGGAAGACCCAGTACTTC; CDR3: CASSTDRARKTQYF
J: TRBJ1-5; size: -; D: -; V: TRBV6-1; DNA: TGTGCCAGCAGTGAAGAAGAGAGTTGGGGAGAGGTCAATCAGCCCCAGCATTTT; CDR3: CASSEEESWGEVNQPQHF
J: TRBJ2-3; size: -; D: -; V: TRBV6-1; DNA: TGTGCCAGCAGTGATCCGGGACTCCATAACCTAGATACGCAGTATTTT; CDR3: CASSDPGLHNLDTQYF
J: TRBJ1-1; size: few; D: -; V: TRBV4-2; DNA: TGTGCCAGCAGCCAAGGGGGGCGGAAGACTGAAGCTTTCTTT; CDR3: CASSQGGRKTEAFF
J: TRBJ2-5; size: once; D: -; V: TRBV29-1; DNA: TGCAGCGTTGAACAGAACAGCCAAGAGACCCAGTACTTC; CDR3: CSVEQNSQETQYF
J: TRBJ2-3; size: -; D: TRBD2; V: TRBV7-7; DNA: TGTGCCAGCAGCCCCCTTGCGGGGGGCAGGACAGATACGCAGTATTTT; CDR3: CASSPLAGGRTDTQYF
J: TRBJ2-1; size: -; D: TRBD1; V: TRBV7-9; DNA: TGTGCCAGCAGTCCAAACAGGGGGAAAGAGCAGTTCTTC; CDR3: CASSPNRGKEQFF
J: TRBJ1-2; size: -; D: TRBD1; V: TRBV5-5; DNA: TGTGCCAGCAGCCAATGGTCCGGGACAGGGAGGGGCTACACCTTC; CDR3: CASSQWSGTGRGYTF
J: TRBJ2-3; size: once; D: -; V: TRBV7-2; DNA: TGTGCCAGCAGCCCCCGGGGCACAGATACGCAGTATTTT; CDR3: CASSPRGTDTQYF
J: TRBJ2-7; size: -; D: -; V: TRBV2; DNA: TGTGCCAGCAGAGCCGGGACGCTGAGCTCCTACGAGCAGTACTTC; CDR3: CASRAGTLSSYEQYF
J: TRBJ2-7; size: -; D: -; V: TRBV4-1; DNA: TGCGCCAGCAGCCAAGAGCAGGGCTACGAGCAGTACTTC; CDR3: CASSQEQGYEQYF
J: TRBJ2-7; size: -; D: TRBD2; V: TRBV11-2; DNA: TGTGCCAGCAGCTTAGCGCGGACTAGCGGGTCTAGCTCCTACGAGCAGTACTTC; CDR3: CASSLARTSGSSSYEQYF
J: TRBJ1-4; size: -; D: -; V: TRBV28; DNA: TGTGCCAGCAGTTTATCCAGGGGCAGGGGACTGTTTTTT; CDR3: CASSLSRGRGLFF
J: TRBJ1-1; size: -; D: -; V: TRBV5-4; DNA: TGTGCCAGCAGCGCCGTTGAGGGAGGAACTTTCTTT; CDR3: CASSAVEGGTFF
J: TRBJ2-2; size: -; D: TRBD1; V: TRBV6-4; DNA: TGTGCCAGCAGTGTGGGGACAGGCGATAACACCGGGGAGCTGTTTTTT; CDR3: CASSVGTGDNTGELFF
J: TRBJ2-7; size: -; D: -; V: TRBV19; DNA: TGTGCCAGTAGCAGTGGGCTGTCCCCCTACGAGCAGTACTTC; CDR3: CASSSGLSPYEQYF
J: TRBJ2-1; size: once; D: -; V: TRBV5-4; DNA: TGTGCCAGCAGCTTGGGTAGCTGGGTCTCGGGTGAGCAGTTCTTC; CDR3: CASSLGSWVSGEQFF
J: TRBJ1-1; size: -; D: -; V: TRBV28; DNA: TGTGCCAGCAGCCGACAGATTGAAGCTTTCTTT; CDR3: CASSRQIEAFF
J: TRBJ2-7; size: -; D: -; V: TRBV3-1/TRBV3-2; DNA: TGTGCCAGCAGCCATTCGTACAGGGTCTACGAGCAGTACTTC; CDR3: CASSHSYRVYEQYF
J: TRBJ1-1; size: once; D: TRBD1; V: TRBV4-1; DNA: TGCGCCAGCAGCAGTCGGACAGGGAACACTGAAGCTTTCTTT; CDR3: CASSSRTGNTEAFF
J: TRBJ2-1; size: -; D: TRBD2; V: TRBV18; DNA: TGTGCCAGCTCCGCGGGAGAATTGGGCAATGAGCAGTTCTTC; CDR3: CASSAGELGNEQFF
J: TRBJ2-7; size: -; D: -; V: TRBV2; DNA: TGTGCCAGCAGTGAAGGCGAGTCCTACGAGCAGTACTTC; CDR3: CASSEGESYEQYF
J: TRBJ2-3; size: -; D: TRBD2; V: TRBV6-1; DNA: TGTGCCAGCAGTGGTTCCGGGACTAGCGGGGGGGCATGGGATACGCAGTATTTT; CDR3: CASSGSGTSGGAWDTQYF
J: TRBJ2-2; size: -; D: TRBD1; V: TRBV7-9; DNA: TGTGCCAGCAGCGTCAACAGGGGAAACACCGGGGAGCTGTTTTTT; CDR3: CASSVNRGNTGELFF
J: TRBJ2-1; size: -; D: -; V: TRBV3-1/TRBV3-2; DNA: TGTGCCAGCAGCCTCGGGACAAAGAATGAGCAGTTCTTC; CDR3: CASSLGTKNEQFF
J: TRBJ1-2; size: -; D: -; V: TRBV5-1; DNA: TGCGCCAGCAGCTTTGGGACCGAATATGGCTACACCTTC; CDR3: CASSFGTEYGYTF
J: TRBJ1-2; size: once; D: -; V: TRBV30; DNA: TGTGCCTGGAACCCTCCGGCGGCCGAAAACACCTTC; CDR3: CAWNPPAAENTF
J: TRBJ1-2; size: -; D: TRBD1; V: TRBV5-5; DNA: TGTGCCAGCAGCTTGGCAGGGGGCACCTCCGGCGCCGGCTACACCTTC; CDR3: CASSLAGGTSGAGYTF